These 23 T cell receptor beta chains were all obtained from the same sample, sequenced in a study of TIL therapy for anti-PD-1-resistant metastatic lung cancer. Time point noted: pre-treatment sample, taken before nivolumab and TIL therapy. Sequencing used immunoSEQ v3. Repertoires were generated with immunoSEQ multiplex PCR, while TCRdb's copy carries only in-frame clones and drops some. The sample has around 59,000 clones; under 75% are singletons. Sample: blood, taken at baseline. The receptors stem from a person between 25 and 79 years old with non-small cell lung cancer.

This clone was picked up one time. This chain links TRBV28 with TRBJ2-3; D is unresolved. V dropped 2 bases and J dropped 2 bases, with 5 bases sitting between them. The CDR3 covers 13 residues. Germline V gives CDR1 MDHEN, CDR2 SYDVKM. The CDR3 reads CASSLPNTDTQYF. The CDR3 nucleotides read TGTGCCAGCAGTTTACCCAACACAGATACGCAGTATTTT. The variable domain in full, completed from reference TRBV28 and TRBJ2-3, reads DVKVTQSSRYLVKRTGEKVFLECVQDMDHENMFWYRQDPGLGLRLIYFSYDVKMKEKGDIPEGYSVSREKKERFSLILESASTNQTSMYLCASSLPNTDTQYFGPGTRLTVL.

This clone was seen only once. The genes are TRBV19 and TRBJ2-2; 13 bases are a match to TRBD2. Germline trimming cut 9 bases from V and 5 bases from J; bases unmatched to any gene: 12. Germline-derived CDR1 and CDR2 are LNHDA and SQIVND (reference sequence). CDR3 length: 17 amino acids. CDR3 bases: TGTGCCAGCACACTAGCGGGAGGGCCGGGGAGGACCGGGGAGCTGTTTTTT. Its translation: CASTLAGGPGRTGELFF.

This clone was counted a few times. The rearrangement links TRBV18 to TRBJ1-5; D is unresolved. Trimming stripped 2 bases from V and 7 bases from J, with 9 bases between. The CDR3 runs 13 residues. Germline values: CDR1 KGHSH, CDR2 LQKENI. This CDR3 reads CASSPGAGQPQHF. For the CDR3, the DNA is TGTGCCAGCTCACCAGGAGCCGGACAGCCCCAGCATTTT.

This clone has a handful of counts. V gene TRBV2 combines with J gene TRBJ1-2; D unclear. Per germline, CDR1 SNHLY and CDR2 FYNNEI. CDR3 length equals 11 residues. Trimming cost V 8 bases and J 4 bases, with 8 bases left between them. The CDR3 DNA reads TGTGCCAGCGCCGTTGTCTATGGCTACACCTTC. Its protein product is CASAVVYGYTF.

The rearrangement uses TRBV13 and TRBJ2-1; weak D call: TRBD1 (7 bases). With 4 bases removed from V and 6 bases from J, the gap between germline ends came to 16 bases. Germline CDR1 and CDR2: PRHDT and FYEKMQ (reference sequence). This CDR3 region has 15 residues. CDR3 sequence: CASSSGGDRSNEQFF. CDR3 coding DNA: TGTGCCAGCAGCTCCGGCGGGGACAGATCCAATGAGCAGTTCTTC.

This chain uses TRBV19 with TRBJ1-5; possible D gene TRBD1, 5 bases. The CDR3 loop spans 16 amino acids. V was cut by 6 bases and J by 2 bases, with 17 bases left in between. Germline V gene sequence: CDR1 LNHDA, CDR2 SQIVND (reference sequence). CDR3 in amino acids: CASRPQPRDGNQPQHF. CDR3 in DNA: TGTGCCAGTAGGCCCCAGCCTCGGGACGGCAATCAGCCCCAGCATTTT.

The V and J genes are TRBV28 and TRBJ2-3; no clear D. Per the germline V gene, CDR1 is MDHEN and CDR2 is SYDVKM. The CDR3 runs 13 residues. V lost 7 bases to trimming and J lost 1 base, with 9 bases between them. This CDR3 is CASTSPGTDTQYF. CDR3 coding DNA: TGTGCCAGCACCTCCCCTGGCACAGATACGCAGTATTTT.

This clone was seen just once. V and J are TRBV7-6 and TRBJ2-1; TRBD2 matches at 12 bases. CDR1 is SGHVS and CDR2 is FNYEAQ in the germline V gene. With 5 bases clipped from V and 7 bases from J, the junction kept 9 bases outside the gene matches. The CDR3 is 16 residues long. The CDR3 nucleotides read TGTGCCAGCAGCGACCTACTAGCGGGAGGACGAAATGAGCAGTTCTTC. Translated, it gives CASSDLLAGGRNEQFF.

This chain joins TRBV4-1 and TRBJ1-5; D is undetermined. Germline values: CDR1 MGHRA, CDR2 YSYEKL. The V and J ends lost 4 bases and 3 bases respectively, with 16 bases between them. CDR3 length: 16 residues. The CDR3 sequence is CASSLIMEIANQPQHF. CDR3 in DNA: TGCGCCAGCAGCCTTATCATGGAGATAGCCAATCAGCCCCAGCATTTT.

The chain couples TRBV7-9 to TRBJ2-1; tentatively, D is TRBD2 (6 bases). From germline, CDR1 is SEHNR and CDR2 FQNEAQ (reference sequence). The CDR3 has 16 residues. Trimming took 5 bases from V and 4 from J, leaving 18 bases between them. The CDR3 loop is CASSPPGVGDYNEQFF. In DNA, the CDR3 is TGTGCCAGCAGCCCCCCGGGGGTCGGTGATTACAATGAGCAGTTCTTC.

In its sample, this clone was seen a few times. The genes are TRBV28 and TRBJ1-6; 9 bases are a match to TRBD1. CDR3 length equals 13 residues. Trimming at V came to 6 bases and at J to 9 bases, leaving 3 bases not matched to a gene. CDR1 and CDR2 (germline): MDHEN, SYDVKM. CDR3: CASSSTGGSPLHF. The CDR3, as DNA: TGTGCCAGCAGCTCGACAGGGGGTTCACCCCTCCACTTT.

As DNA, the CDR3 is TGTGCCAGTAGTATAAGCCCGGGAGGAACCGGGGAGCTGTTTTTT. Protein sequence: CASSISPGGTGELFF. The V gene is TRBV19, the J gene TRBJ2-2, with 7 bases aligning to TRBD2. Per the germline V gene, CDR1 is LNHDA and CDR2 is SQIVND (reference sequence). Trimming at V came to 2 bases and at J to 5 bases, leaving 5 bases not matched to a gene. CDR3 size: 15 residues.

This chain uses TRBV7-8 with TRBJ1-5; weak D call: TRBD1 (6 bases). The CDR3 has 16 residues. V lost 2 bases and J 0 bases, leaving 11 bases between the germline ends. Germline assignment: CDR1 SGHVS and CDR2 FQNEAQ. This CDR3 reads CASSLTGINSNQPQHF. The CDR3 nucleotides read TGTGCCAGCAGCTTAACAGGGATCAATAGCAATCAGCCCCAGCATTTT.

The genes are TRBV9 and TRBJ2-1; TRBD1 matches 9 bases. The trim removed 0 bases at V and 3 bases at J, leaving 4 bases unmatched. CDR1 SGDLS and CDR2 YYNGEE come from the germline V gene. This CDR3 spans 16 amino acids. For the CDR3, the DNA is TGTGCCAGCAGCGTAGGGGGGACAGGGAACTACAATGAGCAGTTCTTC. Encoded protein: CASSVGGTGNYNEQFF.

V and J are TRBV27 and TRBJ2-3; unclear D gene. V lost 2 bases to trimming and J lost 3 bases, with 6 bases between them. This CDR3 is 13 amino acids long. Germline CDR1 MNHEY, CDR2 SMNVEV (reference sequence). CDR3 nucleotides: TGTGCCAGCAGTTTACGCCCGACAGATACGCAGTATTTT. Its translation: CASSLRPTDTQYF.

A few counts support this clone. V and J are TRBV6-1 and TRBJ2-7; 7 bases align to TRBD2. Germline V gives CDR1 MNHNS, CDR2 SASEGT. This CDR3 contains 14 residues. V shed 7 bases and J 2 bases; nucleotides not matched to a gene: 8. DNA for the CDR3: TGTGCCAGCACCCTAGGGACTAAGGCCTACGAGCAGTACTTC. Translation: CASTLGTKAYEQYF.

The chain links TRBV9 to TRBJ2-1; D remains ambiguous. V was shortened by 1 base and J by 9 bases, with 5 bases between the two germline ends. CDR3 length equals 11 residues. The V gene's germline CDR1 is SGDLS and CDR2 YYNGEE. The CDR3 sequence is CASSVTSEQFF. In DNA form, the CDR3 reads TGTGCCAGCAGCGTAACGAGTGAGCAGTTCTTC.

This chain's CDR3 is CASRSPGQGQRRYGYTF. As DNA, the CDR3 is TGTGCCAGCAGAAGCCCGGGACAGGGCCAAAGGAGATATGGCTACACCTTC. The rearrangement joins TRBV5-6 to TRBJ1-2; 9 bases match TRBD1. The CDR3 has 17 amino acids. V trimming: 5 bases; J trimming: 5 bases; junction bases outside the gene matches: 16. Germline lookup yields CDR1 SGHDT and CDR2 YYEEEE.

The V and J genes are TRBV5-1 and TRBJ2-7; weak D call: TRBD2 (6 bases). Trimming removed 3 bases at V and 8 bases at J, with 18 bases between. The CDR3 is made up of 14 amino acids. Germline CDR1 SGHRS, CDR2 YFSETQ. DNA for the CDR3: TGCGCCAGCAGCTCAACGGGGGAGGAGGCAAAGCAGTACTTC. Amino acids: CASSSTGEEAKQYF. The variable domain in full, completed from reference TRBV5-1 and TRBJ2-7, reads KAGVTQTPRYLIKTRGQQVTLSCSPISGHRSVSWYQQTPGQGLQFLFEYFSETQRNKGNFPGRFSGRQFSNSRSEMNVSTLELGDSALYLCASSSTGEEAKQYFGPGTRLTVT.

The rearrangement links TRBV5-1 to TRBJ1-5; 9 bases line up with TRBD1. The germline CDR1 and CDR2 sequences are SGHRS and YFSETQ. The ends lost 0 bases at V and 3 bases at J; junction bases unmatched: 1. The CDR3 totals 15 residues. CDR3 protein: CASSLGDRDNQPQHF. CDR3 nucleotides: TGCGCCAGCAGCTTGGGGGACAGGGACAATCAGCCCCAGCATTTT.

The rearrangement uses TRBV5-1 and TRBJ2-5; D is uncertain. V was trimmed by 1 base and J by 1 base, leaving 11 bases between them. This CDR3 has 15 amino acids. The germline gives CDR1 SGHRS, CDR2 YFSETQ. In DNA, the CDR3 is TGCGCCAGCAGCTTGCTTCGGTGGGGCCAAGAGACCCAGTACTTC. Its translation is CASSLLRWGQETQYF.

The chain combines TRBV5-1 with TRBJ1-4; D unclear. CDR1 is SGHRS and CDR2 is YFSETQ in the germline V gene. The CDR3 runs 14 residues. With 0 bases removed from V and 2 bases from J, the gap between germline ends came to 5 bases. The CDR3 protein is CASSLGLTNEKLFF. The CDR3 DNA is TGCGCCAGCAGCTTGGGGTTGACTAATGAAAAACTGTTTTTT.

CDR3 protein: CASSADRAETQYF. The DNA of the CDR3 is TGCGCCAGCAGCGCGGACAGGGCTGAGACCCAGTACTTC. The chain couples TRBV5-1 to TRBJ2-5, with 8 bases fitting TRBD1. The CDR3 totals 13 residues. Germline V gene data show CDR1 as SGHRS and CDR2 as YFSETQ. V was clipped by 4 bases and J by 5 bases; unmatched bases: 4.